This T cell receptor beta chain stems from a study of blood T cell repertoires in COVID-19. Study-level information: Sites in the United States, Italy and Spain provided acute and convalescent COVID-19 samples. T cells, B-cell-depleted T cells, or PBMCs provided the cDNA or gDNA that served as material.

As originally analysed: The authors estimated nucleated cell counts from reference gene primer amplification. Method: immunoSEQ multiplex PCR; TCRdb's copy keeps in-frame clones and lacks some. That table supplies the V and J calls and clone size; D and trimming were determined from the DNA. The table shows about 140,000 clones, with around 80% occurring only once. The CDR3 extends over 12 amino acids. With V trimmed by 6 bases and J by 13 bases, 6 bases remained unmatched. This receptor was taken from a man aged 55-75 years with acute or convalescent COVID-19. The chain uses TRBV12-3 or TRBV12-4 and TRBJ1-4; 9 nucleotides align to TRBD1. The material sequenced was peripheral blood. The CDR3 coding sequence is TGTGCCAGCAGCCCACAGGGGGCGTCACTGTTTTTT. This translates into CASSPQGASLFF.